Listed below are T cell receptor beta chains from one sample, sequenced in a study of blood T cell repertoires in COVID-19. Using immunoSEQ multiplex PCR, the repertoire was profiled, and TCRdb retains in-frame clones only, with some absent. The sample carries around 280,000 clones, 85% to 90% recorded once. Sample: PBMCs or T cells enriched from blood (not recorded which). Receptors originate from a woman aged 18-30 years with acute COVID-19. CDR3s include the opening cysteine and the closing phenylalanine or tryptophan. Fields, in order: D gene, V gene, clone size, CDR3 length, J gene, CDR3 protein, CDR3 DNA. The D gene is left open where the match is weak. Clone size is stated in some rows and not others, as once, few, many or a class when expanded.

NA	TRBV3-1/TRBV3-2	NA	13	TRBJ1-4	CASSRRGGEKLFF	TGTGCCAGCAGTCGGAGGGGCGGTGAAAAACTGTTTTTT
TRBD2	TRBV10-3	NA	13	TRBJ2-7	CAIKGTSSYEQYF	TGTGCCATCAAGGGGACTAGCTCCTACGAGCAGTACTTC
NA	TRBV2	NA	14	TRBJ2-2	CASSEQVNTGELFF	TGTGCCAGCAGTGAACAGGTTAACACCGGGGAGCTGTTTTTT
NA	TRBV29-1	once	13	TRBJ2-3	CSVPRAPADTQYF	TGCAGCGTTCCGAGGGCCCCCGCAGATACGCAGTATTTT
NA	TRBV28	once	17	TRBJ1-5	CASRTSVLPKSNQPQHF	TGTGCCAGCAGGACATCGGTGCTTCCTAAAAGCAATCAGCCCCAGCATTTT
NA	TRBV27	NA	15	TRBJ1-5	CASSLTGLGNQPQHF	TGTGCCAGCAGTTTAACCGGACTGGGGAATCAGCCCCAGCATTTT
NA	TRBV2	NA	11	TRBJ2-7	CASSALYEQYF	TGTGCCAGCAGTGCCCTTTACGAGCAGTACTTC
TRBD1	TRBV5-1	NA	14	TRBJ1-1	CASSQTGAGTEAFF	TGCGCCAGCAGCCAGACAGGGGCGGGGACTGAAGCTTTCTTT
TRBD2	TRBV7-9	NA	18	TRBJ2-3	CASSRILLAGYNTDTQYF	TGTGCCAGCAGCCGCATCCTCCTAGCGGGATACAACACAGATACGCAGTATTTT
NA	TRBV10-3	NA	15	TRBJ1-3	CAISPRQAPGNTIYF	TGTGCCATCAGTCCTAGACAGGCGCCAGGAAACACCATATATTTT
NA	TRBV6-2/TRBV6-3	NA	17	TRBJ2-7	CASSYSLETLEPYEQYF	TGTGCCAGCAGTTACTCGTTGGAGACCTTAGAACCCTACGAGCAGTACTTC
NA	TRBV7-8	NA	14	TRBJ1-2	CASSSQGIAGGYTF	TGTGCCAGCAGCTCACAAGGGATTGCGGGCGGCTACACCTTC
NA	TRBV10-2	NA	12	TRBJ1-1	CASSLGATEAFF	TGCGCCAGCAGCCTGGGGGCCACTGAAGCTTTCTTT
TRBD1	TRBV3-1/TRBV3-2	NA	16	TRBJ2-2	CASSQAGTGITGELFF	TGTGCCAGCAGCCAGGCCGGGACAGGGATAACCGGGGAGCTGTTTTTT
NA	TRBV28	NA	16	TRBJ1-2	CASIWGGGQLNYGYTF	TGTGCCAGCATCTGGGGAGGGGGGCAACTAAACTATGGCTACACCTTC
NA	TRBV28	NA	17	TRBJ2-2	CASSSLIRTDLTGELFF	TGTGCCAGCAGTTCTCTTATCCGGACAGACCTCACCGGGGAGCTGTTTTTT
TRBD1	TRBV18	NA	15	TRBJ2-7	CASSPRTGPPYEQYF	TGTGCCAGCTCACCTAGGACAGGACCCCCCTACGAGCAGTACTTC
TRBD2	TRBV27	NA	18	TRBJ2-1	CASSRAGGNSFSVNEQFF	TGTGCCAGCAGCCGAGCGGGAGGGAATTCGTTCAGTGTCAATGAGCAGTTCTTC
TRBD1	TRBV19	NA	15	TRBJ1-4	CASSIRQGWSEKLFF	TGTGCCAGTAGTATACGACAGGGTTGGTCTGAAAAACTGTTTTTT
NA	TRBV3-1/TRBV3-2	NA	16	TRBJ1-1	CASSQDRGDMNTEAFF	TGTGCCAGCAGCCAAGATCGGGGGGACATGAACACTGAAGCTTTCTTT
TRBD2	TRBV5-1	NA	17	TRBJ2-3	CASRFRLAGAYTDTQYF	TGCGCCAGCCGCTTTAGACTAGCGGGAGCCTACACAGATACGCAGTATTTT
NA	TRBV27	NA	18	TRBJ1-6	CASSLGGLAPYGDSPLHF	TGTGCCAGCAGTTTAGGAGGCCTCGCCCCCTATGGGGATTCACCCCTCCACTTT
NA	TRBV7-2	NA	13	TRBJ1-3	CASSFVSGNTIYF	TGTGCCAGCAGCTTTGTGAGTGGAAACACCATATATTTT
TRBD1	TRBV3-1/TRBV3-2	NA	13	TRBJ2-4	CASSLWDRGIQYF	TGTGCCAGCAGCCTCTGGGACAGAGGCATTCAGTACTTC
TRBD2	TRBV7-8	NA	16	TRBJ2-7	CASSPGRGRTSYEQYF	TGTGCCAGCAGCCCCGGGCGCGGGAGGACCTCCTACGAGCAGTACTTC
TRBD1	TRBV3-1/TRBV3-2	NA	19	TRBJ1-2	CASSQPLPGTGLVNYGYTF	TGTGCCAGCAGCCAACCACTACCCGGGACAGGGCTAGTGAACTATGGCTACACCTTC
NA	TRBV19	NA	15	TRBJ2-7	CASRQQEGLSYEQYF	TGTGCCAGTAGGCAGCAGGAGGGTCTGTCCTACGAGCAGTACTTC
NA	TRBV7-6	NA	12	TRBJ2-1	CASSLLASEQFF	TGTGCCAGCAGCTTACTAGCTTCTGAGCAGTTCTTC
TRBD2	TRBV28	once	17	TRBJ2-5	CASSFGIGTRVKETQYF	TGTGCCAGCAGCTTCGGGATCGGGACTAGGGTAAAAGAGACCCAGTACTTC
TRBD2	TRBV27	NA	19	TRBJ2-2	CASTLLLGGTSGGAGELFF	TGTGCCAGCACCCTTCTACTGGGGGGGACTAGCGGGGGTGCTGGGGAGCTGTTTTTT
NA	TRBV5-1	NA	13	TRBJ1-2	CASSYERGYGYTF	TGCGCCAGCAGCTATGAAAGGGGCTATGGCTACACCTTC
TRBD1	TRBV7-9	NA	15	TRBJ2-5	CASSLDRGPYETQYF	TGTGCCAGCAGCTTAGACAGGGGGCCTTATGAGACCCAGTACTTC
NA	TRBV14	NA	14	TRBJ1-3	CASSPSLVRNTIYF	TGTGCCAGCAGCCCCTCCTTAGTACGAAACACCATATATTTT
TRBD2	TRBV25-1	NA	16	TRBJ2-1	CASSEDRTSGMHEQFF	TGTGCCAGCAGTGAAGATAGGACTAGCGGGATGCATGAGCAGTTCTTC
NA	TRBV6-2/TRBV6-3	NA	11	TRBJ2-7	CASSYSRVQYF	TGTGCCAGCAGTTACTCCCGGGTGCAGTACTTC
NA	TRBV11-2	NA	15	TRBJ1-4	CASSRQTATNEKLFF	TGTGCCAGCAGCCGACAGACTGCAACTAATGAAAAACTGTTTTTT